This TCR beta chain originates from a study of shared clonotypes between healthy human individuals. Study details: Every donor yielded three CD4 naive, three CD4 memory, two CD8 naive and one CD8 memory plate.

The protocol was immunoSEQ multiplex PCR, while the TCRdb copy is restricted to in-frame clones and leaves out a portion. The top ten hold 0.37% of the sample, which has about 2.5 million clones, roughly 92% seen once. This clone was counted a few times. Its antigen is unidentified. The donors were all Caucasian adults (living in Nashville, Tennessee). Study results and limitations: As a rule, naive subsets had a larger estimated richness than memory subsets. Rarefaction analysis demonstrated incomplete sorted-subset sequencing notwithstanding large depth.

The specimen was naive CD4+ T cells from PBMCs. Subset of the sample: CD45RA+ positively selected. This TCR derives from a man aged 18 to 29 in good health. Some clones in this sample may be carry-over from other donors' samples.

DNA for the CDR3: TGTGCCTGGAGTGCCTTGGATAATCAGCCCCAGCATTTT. It specifies CAWSALDNQPQHF. The chain joins TRBV30 to TRBJ1-5; D gene uncertain. CDR1 GTSNPN and CDR2 SVGIG come from the germline V gene (reference sequence). V lost 1 base and J 4 bases, leaving 8 bases between the germline ends. The CDR3 totals 13 residues.